This entry features one TCR beta chain sequence. The data originate from a study of blood T cell repertoires in COVID-19. For the study at large: Some COVID-19 samples were acute and others convalescent; all came from the United States, Italy and Spain. From T cells, B-cell-depleted T cells, or PBMCs came the material, which was cDNA or gDNA.

Under the authors' procedure: By means of reference gene primer amplification, nucleated cell counts were estimated. Clones were sequenced by immunoSEQ multiplex PCR, and TCRdb holds only the in-frame ones, with some missing. The V and J calls and clone size are taken from that table; D and trimming were inferred from the DNA. The sample has around 170,000 clones, approximately 84% seen once. The CDR3 is made up of 13 amino acids. The ends lost 4 bases at V and 10 bases at J; junction bases unmatched: 6. Per germline, CDR1 LGHNA and CDR2 YNFKEQ. Sample: peripheral blood. This TCR was sampled from a man aged 18 to 29 with active or convalescent COVID-19. This chain uses TRBV4-2 with TRBJ2-3, with 9 bases aligning to TRBD2. In DNA form, the CDR3 reads TGTGCCAGCAGCCTCGATAGCGGGGGTTCGCAGTATTTT. Protein product: CASSLDSGGSQYF.